What follows are 20 T cell receptor beta chains derived from one specimen sequenced in a study of CD4 T cells in relation to SARS-CoV-2 and coronaviruses. CD4+ T cells from unexposed donors were obtained before the COVID-19 pandemic (2011-2018). Repertoires were generated with immunoSEQ multiplex PCR, while TCRdb's copy carries only in-frame clones and drops some. This sample yields approximately 70,000 clones, of which 80% to 95% are seen a single time; about 0.23% belongs to the top ten. The sequencing sample was made of naive CD4+ T cells from PBMCs. The subset is: naive CD4+ T cells isolated by negative enrichment. Receptor source: a human donor in good health.

The CDR3 DNA sequence: TGTGCCAGCAGCAAGGACAGATTTCGTGATGGCTACACCTTC. Translated, it gives CASSKDRFRDGYTF. This rearrangement joins TRBV2 to TRBJ1-2, with D possibly matching TRBD1 (6 bases). CDR1 is SNHLY, CDR2 FYNNEI, per germline. This CDR3 is 14 amino acids long. V lost 6 bases and J lost 6, with 17 bases in between.

V usage is TRBV6-1 and J usage is TRBJ2-1, with 10 positions matching TRBD1. There are 15 residues in the CDR3. Germline CDR1 is MNHNS and CDR2 is SASEGT. The V gene end was trimmed by 3 bases and the J gene end by 4 bases; junction bases not matched to a gene: 3. The CDR3 DNA sequence: TGTGCCAGCAGTGACCGGGACAGGGGTTACAATGAGCAGTTCTTC. This translates into CASSDRDRGYNEQFF.

The chain employs TRBV9 and TRBJ1-2; possible D gene TRBD1, 5 bases. This CDR3 region has 13 residues. Germline V lookup: CDR1 SGDLS, CDR2 YYNGEE. V was cut by 3 bases and J by 8 bases, with 14 bases left in between. CDR3 amino acids: CASSGGTGSGYTF. The CDR3 DNA follows: TGTGCCAGCAGCGGGGGGACGGGGAGCGGCTACACCTTC. Variable domain in full (rest from reference TRBV9 and TRBJ1-2): DSGVTQTPKHLITATGQRVTLRCSPRSGDLSVYWYQQSLDQGLQFLIQYYNGEERAKGNILERFSAQQFPDLHSELNLSSLELGDSALYFCASSGGTGSGYTFGSGTRLTVV.

The count of this clone is one. The chain couples TRBV7-9 to TRBJ2-5; D gene ambiguous. Germline CDR1 and CDR2: SEHNR and FQNEAQ (reference sequence). The CDR3 contains 14 residues. The V gene lost 1 base and the J gene lost 0 bases, with 6 bases spanning the gap. CDR3: CASSLDPDQETQYF. CDR3 in DNA: TGTGCCAGCAGCTTAGACCCAGACCAAGAGACCCAGTACTTC.

This clone was seen only once. The rearrangement links TRBV5-1 to TRBJ2-3; 8 nucleotides line up with TRBD1. The CDR3 is 16 amino acids. The junction had 14 bases not matched to a gene; V was cut back by 5 bases and J by 6 bases. Per the germline V gene, CDR1 is SGHRS and CDR2 is YFSETQ. CDR3 loop: CASSGPQGQGLDTQYF. CDR3 sequence (DNA): TGCGCCAGCAGTGGCCCTCAAGGACAGGGCCTGGATACGCAGTATTTT.

This clone was seen only once. V is TRBV2 and J is TRBJ2-3; D not certain. V was cut by 6 bases and J by 3 bases, with 1 base left in between. The CDR3 consists of 10 residues. Germline CDR1 and CDR2: SNHLY and FYNNEI. The CDR3 here is CASRTDTQYF. DNA of the CDR3: TGTGCCAGCAGAACAGATACGCAGTATTTT.

This chain uses TRBV28 with TRBJ2-2, with unresolved D. V lost 3 bases and J 3 bases, leaving 5 bases between the germline ends. CDR1 and CDR2 from the germline V gene are MDHEN and SYDVKM. This CDR3 has 13 residues. CDR3 sequence reads: CASSFLDTGELFF. The CDR3 DNA is TGTGCCAGCAGTTTTTTGGACACCGGGGAGCTGTTTTTT.

The chain links TRBV5-1 to TRBJ2-3; a possible D gene is TRBD2 (7 bases). Germline V gene sequence: CDR1 SGHRS, CDR2 YFSETQ. V dropped 9 bases and J dropped 5 bases, with 22 bases sitting between them. The CDR3 extends over 15 amino acids. The CDR3 sequence is CATSDGGTRGDTQYF. The CDR3 DNA is TGCGCCACTTCGGACGGGGGGACAAGAGGAGATACGCAGTATTTT.

The chain employs TRBV30 and TRBJ1-6; D unresolved. With 4 bases removed from V and 8 bases from J, the gap between germline ends came to 15 bases. Germline CDR1 reads GTSNPN; CDR2 reads SVGIG (reference sequence). This CDR3 spans 14 amino acids. CDR3: CAWTPTAQDSPLHF. CDR3 nucleotides: TGTGCCTGGACTCCCACCGCCCAGGATTCACCCCTCCACTTT.

The chain couples TRBV9 to TRBJ1-5; TRBD1 is a possible D gene (6 bases). Germline-derived CDR1 and CDR2 are SGDLS and YYNGEE. The CDR3 runs 13 residues. V gave up 4 bases and J gave up 4 bases, with 9 bases separating them. CDR3 DNA: TGTGCCAGCAGCCTGGACAGAAATCAGCCCCAGCATTTT. Protein product: CASSLDRNQPQHF.

This clone appeared a single time. The genes are TRBV11-2 and TRBJ2-5; no firm D call. Trimming took off 1 base at V and 0 bases at J, with 12 bases between the two ends. Germline V gene lookup returns CDR1 SGHAT and CDR2 FQNNGV. This CDR3 spans 16 amino acids. CDR3 sequence (DNA): TGTGCCAGCAGCTTAGCCCTAACAGAGAACCAAGAGACCCAGTACTTC. This translates into CASSLALTENQETQYF. Variable domain in full (rest from reference TRBV11-2 and TRBJ2-5): EAGVAQSPRYKIIEKRQSVAFWCNPISGHATLYWYQQILGQGPKLLIQFQNNGVVDDSQLPKDRFSAERLKGVDSTLKIQPAKLEDSAVYLCASSLALTENQETQYFGPGTRLLVL.

The genes are TRBV14 and TRBJ2-2; 7 bases line up with TRBD1. Trimming at V came to 4 bases and at J to 5 bases, leaving 10 bases not matched to a gene. Per germline, CDR1 SGHDN and CDR2 FVKESK. The CDR3 is 16 residues long. The CDR3 here is CASSLQTGQGTGELFF. CDR3 sequence (DNA): TGTGCCAGCAGCCTTCAGACAGGGCAGGGGACCGGGGAGCTGTTTTTT.

The chain couples TRBV29-1 to TRBJ2-7, with D possibly being TRBD1 (5 bases). Germline V gene sequence: CDR1 SQVTM, CDR2 ANQGSEA. V was shortened by 7 bases and J by 0 bases, with 13 bases between the two germline ends. The CDR3 is made up of 13 amino acids. The CDR3 sequence is CSASSGSSYEQYF. The CDR3 DNA is TGCAGCGCCAGTTCAGGGTCCTCCTACGAGCAGTACTTC.

The chain recombines TRBV3-1 (or the pseudogene TRBV3-2) with TRBJ2-6; no definite D call. The CDR3 spans 13 residues. The V gene's germline CDR1 is LGHDT and CDR2 YNNKEL (reference sequence). Between the trimmed V and J ends, which lost 6 bases and 4 bases, there was a span of 7 bases. The CDR3 DNA is TGTGCCAGCAGTCCCTGGGGGGCCAACGTCCTGACTTTC. It translates to CASSPWGANVLTF.

The CDR3 sequence: CASSPDGSGANVLTF. The CDR3 DNA is TGTGCCAGCAGCCCAGACGGCTCTGGGGCCAACGTCCTGACTTTC. V gene TRBV3-1 (or the pseudogene TRBV3-2) combines with J gene TRBJ2-6; D call uncertain. V dropped 4 bases and J dropped 0 bases, with 7 bases sitting between them. This CDR3 region has 15 residues. The germline V gene has CDR1 LGHDT and CDR2 YNNKEL (reference sequence).

V and J are TRBV10-3 and TRBJ1-1; D call uncertain. The CDR3 covers 14 residues. Trimming cost V 1 base and J 6 bases, with 12 bases left between them. CDR1 is ENHRY and CDR2 is SYGVKD in the germline V gene. CDR3 residues: CAISELQTAAEAFF. For the CDR3, the DNA is TGTGCCATCAGTGAGTTACAGACCGCCGCTGAAGCTTTCTTT.

Written as DNA, the CDR3 is TGTGCCAGCAGCGCTACCTCTATTCGGGATACGCAGTATTTT. Translated, it gives CASSATSIRDTQYF. This chain joins TRBV9 and TRBJ2-3, with D unclear. CDR1 is SGDLS, CDR2 YYNGEE, per germline. The CDR3 sequence is 14 residues long. The germline V and J ends were trimmed by 3 bases and 6 bases, with 14 bases remaining between them.

This chain links TRBV6-2 or TRBV6-3 with TRBJ2-1; TRBD2 might be the D (5 bases). Germline V gene lookup returns CDR1 MNHEY and CDR2 SVGEGT. V was trimmed by 0 bases and J by 0 bases, leaving 6 bases between them. The CDR3 length is 15 residues. Here the CDR3 reads CASSYSGLSYNEQFF. In DNA form, the CDR3 reads TGTGCCAGCAGTTACTCCGGACTCTCCTACAATGAGCAGTTCTTC.

This clone was counted once. The chain uses TRBV10-3 and TRBJ2-1, with TRBD1 identical over 7 bases. Losses at the gene ends were 4 bases for V and 4 bases for J; bases not matched to a gene: 1. This CDR3 is built from 13 residues. Germline V gene sequence: CDR1 ENHRY, CDR2 SYGVKD. CDR3 loop: CAISGQGYNEQFF. In nucleotides, the CDR3 is TGTGCCATCAGTGGACAGGGATACAATGAGCAGTTCTTC.

CDR3 amino acids: CASSYLGRDSYEQYF. In DNA, the CDR3 is TGTGCCAGCAGTTATCTCGGGCGGGACTCCTACGAGCAGTACTTC. This chain links TRBV27 with TRBJ2-7; possible D gene TRBD2, 6 bases. CDR3 size: 15 residues. Germline-derived CDR1 and CDR2 are MNHEY and SMNVEV (reference sequence). Between the trimmed V and J ends, which lost 4 bases and 0 bases, there was a span of 13 bases.